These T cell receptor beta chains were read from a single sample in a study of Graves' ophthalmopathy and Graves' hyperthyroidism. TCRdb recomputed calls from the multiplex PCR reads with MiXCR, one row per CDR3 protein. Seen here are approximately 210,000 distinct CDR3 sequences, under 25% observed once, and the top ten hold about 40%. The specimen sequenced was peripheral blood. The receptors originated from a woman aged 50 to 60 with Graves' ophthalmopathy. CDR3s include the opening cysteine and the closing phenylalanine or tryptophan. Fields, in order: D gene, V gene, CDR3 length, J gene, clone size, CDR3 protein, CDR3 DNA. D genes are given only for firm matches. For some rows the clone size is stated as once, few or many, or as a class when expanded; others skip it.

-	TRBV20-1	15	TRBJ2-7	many	CSAPKGGATEYEQYF	TGCAGTGCGCCGAAGGGTGGAGCCACGGAGTACGAGCAGTACTTC
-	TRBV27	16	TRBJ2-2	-	CASSFVGLGNTGELFF	TGTGCCAGCAGTTTCGTGGGGTTAGGGAACACCGGGGAGCTGTTTTTT
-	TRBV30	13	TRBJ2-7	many	CAWSVEGPYEQYF	TGTGCCTGGAGTGTTGAAGGACCCTACGAGCAGTACTTC
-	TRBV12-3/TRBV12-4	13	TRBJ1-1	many	CASRRQENTEAFF	TGTGCCAGCAGGAGACAGGAGAACACTGAAGCTTTCTTT
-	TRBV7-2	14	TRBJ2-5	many	CASSFRSTQETQYF	TGTGCCAGCAGCTTTAGGTCGACCCAAGAGACCCAGTACTTC
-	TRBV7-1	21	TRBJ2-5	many	CASSPTLISGLLIPVQETQYF	TGTGCCAGCAGCCCGACTTTGATTAGCGGACTTCTAATCCCGGTACAAGAGACCCAGTACTTC
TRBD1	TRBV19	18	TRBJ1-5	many	CASSTRTGGLTTNQPQHF	TGTGCCAGTAGTACGAGGACAGGGGGATTAACAACAAATCAGCCCCAGCATTTT
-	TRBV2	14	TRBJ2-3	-	CASSVGRTTDTQYF	TGTGCCAGCAGTGTTGGGCGGACCACAGATACGCAGTATTTT
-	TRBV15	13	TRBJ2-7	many	CATSSSGVYEQYF	TGTGCCACCAGCAGTAGCGGTGTCTACGAGCAGTACTTC
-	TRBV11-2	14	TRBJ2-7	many	CASSLGIGSWEQYF	TGTGCCAGCAGCTTAGGTATCGGCTCCTGGGAGCAGTACTTC
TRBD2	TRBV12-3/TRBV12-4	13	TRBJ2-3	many	CASTYGRADTQYF	TGTGCCAGCACCTACGGGAGGGCAGATACGCAGTATTTT
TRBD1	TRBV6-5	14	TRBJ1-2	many	CASSYAGQGNGYTF	TGTGCCAGCAGTTACGCAGGACAGGGGAATGGCTACACCTTC
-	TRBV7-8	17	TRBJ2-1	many	CASSLPQGSLWGNEQFF	TGTGCCAGCAGCCTCCCACAGGGTTCCCTTTGGGGCAATGAGCAGTTCTTC
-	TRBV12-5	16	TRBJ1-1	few	CASGKNPGQQNTEAFF	TGTGCTAGTGGTAAAAACCCCGGACAGCAGAACACTGAAGCTTTCTTT
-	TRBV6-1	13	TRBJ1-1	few	CASSPQGLAEAFF	TGTGCCAGCAGCCCACAGGGCCTCGCTGAAGCTTTCTTT
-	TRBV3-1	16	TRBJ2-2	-	CASSQVPASNTGELFF	TGTGCCAGCAGCCAAGTTCCCGCGTCGAACACCGGGGAGCTGTTTTTT
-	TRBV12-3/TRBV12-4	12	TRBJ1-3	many	CASSRAGNTIYF	TGTGCCAGCAGCCGAGCTGGAAACACCATATATTTT
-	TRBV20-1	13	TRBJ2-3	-	CSARDPNTDTQYF	TGCAGTGCTAGAGACCCCAACACAGATACGCAGTATTTT
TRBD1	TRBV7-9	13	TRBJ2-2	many	CASGLQGAGELFF	TGTGCCAGCGGCCTACAGGGGGCCGGGGAGCTGTTTTTT
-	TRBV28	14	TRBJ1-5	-	CASSLLEVGQPQHF	TGTGCCAGCAGTTTATTGGAGGTGGGGCAGCCCCAGCATTTT
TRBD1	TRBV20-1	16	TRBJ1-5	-	CSARVSRAGGDQPQHF	TGCAGTGCTAGAGTTAGTCGGGCAGGGGGGGATCAGCCCCAGCATTTT
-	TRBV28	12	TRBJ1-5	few	CASTVGYQPQHF	TGTGCCAGCACCGTGGGGTACCAGCCCCAGCATTTT
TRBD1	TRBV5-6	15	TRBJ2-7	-	CASSPPGQRPYEQYF	TGTGCCAGCAGCCCCCCGGGACAGCGGCCTTACGAGCAGTACTTC
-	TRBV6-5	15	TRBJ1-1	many	CASSLIQIGGTEAFF	TGTGCCAGCAGTTTGATCCAGATCGGGGGCACTGAAGCTTTCTTT
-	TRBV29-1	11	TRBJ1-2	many	CSVDRNYGYTF	TGCAGCGTTGACAGGAACTATGGCTACACCTTC
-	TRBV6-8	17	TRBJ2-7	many	CASQGLCTVRLNYEQYF	TGTGCCAGCCAGGGTTTGTGCACGGTCCGGCTGAATTACGAGCAGTACTTC
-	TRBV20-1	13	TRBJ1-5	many	CSASGQYNQPQHF	TGCAGTGCTAGTGGCCAGTACAATCAGCCCCAGCATTTT
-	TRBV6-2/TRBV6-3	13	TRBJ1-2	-	CASTPRRLGGYTF	TGTGCCAGCACCCCGCGCCGCCTCGGGGGCTACACCTTC
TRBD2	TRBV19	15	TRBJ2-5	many	CASTRLAGSQETQYF	TGTGCCAGTACCCGATTAGCGGGAAGCCAAGAGACCCAGTACTTC
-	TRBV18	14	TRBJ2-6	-	CASSPLKGANVLTF	TGTGCCAGCTCACCACTTAAAGGGGCCAACGTCCTGACTTTC
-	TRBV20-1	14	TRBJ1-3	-	CSARNSYSGNTIYF	TGCAGTGCTAGAAACAGCTATTCTGGAAACACCATATATTTT
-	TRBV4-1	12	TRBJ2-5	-	CASSQPFETQYF	TGCGCCAGCAGCCAGCCATTTGAGACCCAGTACTTC
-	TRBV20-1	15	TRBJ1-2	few	CSARDLSGVNYGYTF	TGCAGTGCTAGAGATCTTTCGGGGGTAAACTATGGCTACACCTTC
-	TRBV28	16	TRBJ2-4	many	CATKSSLQLAKNIQYF	TGTGCCACCAAGAGCAGCCTACAACTAGCCAAAAACATTCAGTACTTC
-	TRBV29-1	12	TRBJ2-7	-	CSVRTGLNEQYF	TGCAGCGTCCGGACGGGTTTAAACGAGCAGTACTTC
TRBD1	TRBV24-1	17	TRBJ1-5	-	CATSDLPRDRANQPQHF	TGTGCCACCAGTGATTTGCCGCGGGACAGGGCGAATCAGCCCCAGCATTTT
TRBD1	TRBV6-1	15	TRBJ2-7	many	CASGQGAQGSYEQYF	TGTGCCAGCGGACAGGGGGCGCAGGGCTCCTACGAGCAGTACTTC
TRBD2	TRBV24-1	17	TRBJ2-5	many	CATSDTGLAGLQETQYF	TGTGCCACCAGTGATACTGGACTAGCGGGATTGCAAGAGACCCAGTACTTC
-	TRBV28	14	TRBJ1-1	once	CASSLEVIGSEAFF	TGTGCCAGCAGTCTCGAGGTGATAGGGTCTGAAGCTTTCTTT
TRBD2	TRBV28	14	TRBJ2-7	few	CASSWRERDYEQYF	TGTGCCAGCAGTTGGCGTGAGCGGGACTACGAGCAGTACTTC
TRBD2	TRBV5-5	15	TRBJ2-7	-	CASRETSGRSYEQYF	TGTGCCAGCAGGGAGACTAGCGGACGTTCCTACGAGCAGTACTTC
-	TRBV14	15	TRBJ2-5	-	CASSQVQAGLETQYF	TGTGCCAGCAGCCAAGTCCAGGCTGGATTAGAGACCCAGTACTTC
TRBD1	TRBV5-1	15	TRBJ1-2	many	CASSLVQGESYGYTF	TGCGCCAGCAGCTTGGTCCAGGGGGAAAGCTATGGCTACACCTTC
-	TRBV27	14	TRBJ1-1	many	CASSLQPTNTEAFF	TGTGCCAGCAGTTTACAGCCGACTAACACTGAAGCTTTCTTT
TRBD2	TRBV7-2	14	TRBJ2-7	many	CASSLSGTGYEQYF	TGTGCCAGCAGCTTGAGCGGGACGGGATACGAGCAGTACTTC
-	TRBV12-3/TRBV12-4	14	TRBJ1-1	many	CASSPGTILSEAFF	TGTGCCAGCAGCCCCGGGACAATCCTTTCTGAAGCTTTCTTT
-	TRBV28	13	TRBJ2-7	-	CAGRDGSSYEQYF	TGTGCCGGACGGGACGGGAGCTCCTACGAGCAGTACTTC
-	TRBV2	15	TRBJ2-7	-	CASSDLPTGFYEQYF	TGTGCCAGCAGTGATCTCCCGACAGGTTTCTACGAGCAGTACTTC
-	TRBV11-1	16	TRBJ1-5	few	CAISLVGAGIGQPQHF	TGTGCCATCAGCTTAGTCGGTGCAGGGATAGGTCAGCCCCAGCATTTT
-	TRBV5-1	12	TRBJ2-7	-	CASSLDAYEQYF	TGCGCCAGCAGCTTGGATGCCTACGAGCAGTACTTC
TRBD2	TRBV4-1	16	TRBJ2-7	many	CASSPLAGARSYEQYF	TGCGCCAGCAGCCCGCTAGCGGGGGCCCGCTCCTACGAGCAGTACTTC
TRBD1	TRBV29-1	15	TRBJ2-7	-	CSVGTGGYTTYEQYF	TGCAGCGTTGGGACAGGTGGCTACACCACCTACGAACAGTACTTC
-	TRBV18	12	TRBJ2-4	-	CASSPPLDIQYF	TGTGCCAGCTCACCACCTTTGGACATTCAGTACTTC
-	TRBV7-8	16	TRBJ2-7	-	CASSLTSAARAREQYF	TGTGCCAGCAGCTTAACCTCTGCCGCCAGGGCTCGTGAGCAGTACTTC
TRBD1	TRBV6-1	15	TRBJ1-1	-	CASGTAQGMNTEAFF	TGTGCCAGCGGGACAGCCCAAGGTATGAACACTGAAGCTTTCTTT
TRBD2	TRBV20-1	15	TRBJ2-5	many	CSASDLAGARETQYF	TGCAGTGCCTCAGACTTAGCGGGAGCAAGGGAGACCCAGTACTTC
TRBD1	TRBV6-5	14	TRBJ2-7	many	CASSYETGVREQYF	TGTGCCAGCAGTTACGAGACAGGGGTACGCGAGCAGTACTTC